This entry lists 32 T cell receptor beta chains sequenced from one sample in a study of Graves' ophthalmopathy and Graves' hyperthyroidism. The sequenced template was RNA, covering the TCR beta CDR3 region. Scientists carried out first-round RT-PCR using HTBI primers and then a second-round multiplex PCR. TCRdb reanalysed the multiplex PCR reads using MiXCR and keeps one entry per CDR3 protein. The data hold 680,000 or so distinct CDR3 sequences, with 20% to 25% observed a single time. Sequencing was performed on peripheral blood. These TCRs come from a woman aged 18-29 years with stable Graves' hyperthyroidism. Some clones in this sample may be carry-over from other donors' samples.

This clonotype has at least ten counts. In DNA form, the CDR3 reads TGCGCCAGCAGCTCCAGACAGGGGAACTATGGCTACACCTTC. Translation gives CASSSRQGNYGYTF. This rearrangement joins TRBV5-1 to TRBJ1-2; 8 positions agree with TRBD1. CDR1 SGHRS and CDR2 YFSETQ come from the germline V gene. V shed 3 bases, J shed 2 bases, and the junction held 3 bases outside the gene matches. This CDR3 spans 14 amino acids.

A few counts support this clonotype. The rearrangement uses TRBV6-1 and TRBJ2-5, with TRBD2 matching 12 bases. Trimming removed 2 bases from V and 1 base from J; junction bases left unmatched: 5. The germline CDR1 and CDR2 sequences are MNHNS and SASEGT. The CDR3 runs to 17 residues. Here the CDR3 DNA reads TGTGCCAGCAGTGAATTCGGGACTAGCGGGCTCCAAGAGACCCAGTACTTC. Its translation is CASSEFGTSGLQETQYF.

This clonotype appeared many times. The CDR3 here is CASSTSGDQETQYF. For the CDR3, the DNA is TGTGCCAGCAGCACTAGCGGAGACCAAGAGACCCAGTACTTC. The chain is built from TRBV6-1 and TRBJ2-5; 8 bases fit TRBD2. The CDR3 contains 14 residues. The germline gives CDR1 MNHNS, CDR2 SASEGT. Trimming at V came to 6 bases and at J to 0 bases, leaving 3 bases not matched to a gene.

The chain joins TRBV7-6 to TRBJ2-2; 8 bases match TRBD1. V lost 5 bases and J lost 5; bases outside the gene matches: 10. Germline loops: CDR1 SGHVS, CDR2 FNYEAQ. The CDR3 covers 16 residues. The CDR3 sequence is CASSNNAGGWTGELFF. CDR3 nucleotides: TGTGCCAGCAGCAACAACGCAGGGGGCTGGACCGGGGAGCTGTTTTTT. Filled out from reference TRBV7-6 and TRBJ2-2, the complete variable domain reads GAGVSQSPRYKVTKRGQDVALRCDPISGHVSLYWYRQALGQGPEFLTYFNYEAQQDKSGLPNDRFSAERPEGSISTLTIQRTEQRDSAMYRCASSNNAGGWTGELFFGEGSRLTVL.

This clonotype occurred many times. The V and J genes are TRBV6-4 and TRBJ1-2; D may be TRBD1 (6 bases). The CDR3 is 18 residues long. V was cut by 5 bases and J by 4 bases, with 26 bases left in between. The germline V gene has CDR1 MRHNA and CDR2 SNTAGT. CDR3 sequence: CASSNRPAGAVRGYGYTF. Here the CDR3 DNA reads TGTGCCAGCAGTAACCGACCGGCGGGGGCCGTCCGGGGCTATGGCTACACCTTC.

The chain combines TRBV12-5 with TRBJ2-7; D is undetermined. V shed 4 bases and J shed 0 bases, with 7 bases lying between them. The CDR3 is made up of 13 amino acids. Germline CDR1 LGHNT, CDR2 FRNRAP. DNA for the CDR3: TGTGCTAGTGGTTCCGACCGCTCCTACGAGCAGTACTTC. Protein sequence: CASGSDRSYEQYF.

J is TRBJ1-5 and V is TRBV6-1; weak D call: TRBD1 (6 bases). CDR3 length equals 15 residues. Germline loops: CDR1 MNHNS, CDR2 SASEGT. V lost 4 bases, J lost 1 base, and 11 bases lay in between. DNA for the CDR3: TGTGCCAGCAGTGGTCAGGGGAGGAGCAATCAGCCCCAGCATTTT. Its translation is CASSGQGRSNQPQHF.

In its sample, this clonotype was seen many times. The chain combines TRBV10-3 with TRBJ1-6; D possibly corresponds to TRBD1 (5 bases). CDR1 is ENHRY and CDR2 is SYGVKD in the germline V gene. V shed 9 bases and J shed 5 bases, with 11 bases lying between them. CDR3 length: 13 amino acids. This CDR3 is CAMGTAHNSPLHF. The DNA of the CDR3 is TGTGCCATGGGGACGGCGCATAATTCACCCCTCCACTTT.

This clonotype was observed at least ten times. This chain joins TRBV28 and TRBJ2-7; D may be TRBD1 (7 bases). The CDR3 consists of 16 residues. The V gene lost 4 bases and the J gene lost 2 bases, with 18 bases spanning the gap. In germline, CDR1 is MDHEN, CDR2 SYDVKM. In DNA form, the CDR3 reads TGTGCCAGCAGTTCGGAGGGACAGACCGCACCCTACGAGCAGTACTTC. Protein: CASSSEGQTAPYEQYF.

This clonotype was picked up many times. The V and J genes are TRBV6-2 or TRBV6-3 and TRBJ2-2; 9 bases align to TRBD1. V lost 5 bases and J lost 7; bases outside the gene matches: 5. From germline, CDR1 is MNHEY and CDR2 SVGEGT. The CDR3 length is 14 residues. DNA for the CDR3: TGTGCCAGCAGTCGACAGGGGGACGGCGGGGAGCTGTTTTTT. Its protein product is CASSRQGDGGELFF.

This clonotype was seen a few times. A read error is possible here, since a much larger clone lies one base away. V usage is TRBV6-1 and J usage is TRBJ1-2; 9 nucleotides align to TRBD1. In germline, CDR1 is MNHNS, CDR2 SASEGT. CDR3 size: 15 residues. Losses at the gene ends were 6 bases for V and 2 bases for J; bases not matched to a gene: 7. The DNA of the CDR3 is TGTGCCAGCAGCTCCCACAGGGGGCAGAACTATGGCTACACCTTC. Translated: CASSSHRGQNYGYTF.

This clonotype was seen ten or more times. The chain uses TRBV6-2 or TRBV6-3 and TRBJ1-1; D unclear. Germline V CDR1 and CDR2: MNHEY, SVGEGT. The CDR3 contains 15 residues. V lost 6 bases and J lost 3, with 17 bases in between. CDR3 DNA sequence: TGTGCCAGCAGACGCGCTGAGGGAGGACACACTGAAGCTTTCTTT. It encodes CASRRAEGGHTEAFF.

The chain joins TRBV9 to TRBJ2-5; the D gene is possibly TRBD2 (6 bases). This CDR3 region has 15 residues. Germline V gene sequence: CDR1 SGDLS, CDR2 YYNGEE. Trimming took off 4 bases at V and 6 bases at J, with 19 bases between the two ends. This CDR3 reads CASSPLGGDLKTQYF. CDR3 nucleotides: TGTGCCAGCAGCCCCCTGGGGGGAGACTTAAAGACCCAGTACTTC.

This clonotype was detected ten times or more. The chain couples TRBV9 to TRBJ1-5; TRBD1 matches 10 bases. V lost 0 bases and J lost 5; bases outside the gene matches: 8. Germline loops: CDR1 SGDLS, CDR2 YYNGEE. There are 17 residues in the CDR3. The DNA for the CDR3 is TGTGCCAGCAGCGTAGGGGACAGGGGCCCGAAGGATCAGCCCCAGCATTTT. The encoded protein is CASSVGDRGPKDQPQHF.

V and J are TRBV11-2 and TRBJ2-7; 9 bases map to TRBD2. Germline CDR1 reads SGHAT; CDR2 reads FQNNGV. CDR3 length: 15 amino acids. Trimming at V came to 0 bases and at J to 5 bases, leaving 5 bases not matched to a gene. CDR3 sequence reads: CASSLDRLAGNEQYF. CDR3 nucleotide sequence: TGTGCCAGCAGCTTAGATCGGCTAGCGGGAAACGAGCAGTACTTC.

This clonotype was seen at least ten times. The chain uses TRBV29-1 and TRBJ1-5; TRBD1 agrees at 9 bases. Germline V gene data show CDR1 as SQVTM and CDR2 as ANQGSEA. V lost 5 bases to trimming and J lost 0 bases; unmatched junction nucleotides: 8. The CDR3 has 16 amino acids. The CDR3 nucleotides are TGCAGCGTTATAACAGGGGGCGGAGGTAGCAATCAGCCCCAGCATTTT. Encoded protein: CSVITGGGGSNQPQHF.

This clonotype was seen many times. As DNA, the CDR3 is TGCGCCAGCAGCTCCACCGGGCCTATCTACGAGCAGTACTTC. Its translation: CASSSTGPIYEQYF. V usage is TRBV5-1 and J usage is TRBJ2-7, with D uncertain. Trimming shortened V by 3 bases and J by 3 bases, and 13 bases separated the two germline ends. From germline, CDR1 is SGHRS and CDR2 YFSETQ. CDR3 length equals 14 residues.

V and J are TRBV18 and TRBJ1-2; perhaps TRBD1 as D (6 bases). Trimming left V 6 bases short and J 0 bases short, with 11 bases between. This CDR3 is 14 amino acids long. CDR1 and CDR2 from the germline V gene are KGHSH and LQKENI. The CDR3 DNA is TGTGCCAGCTCCCCGGGACATACTAACTATGGCTACACCTTC. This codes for CASSPGHTNYGYTF.

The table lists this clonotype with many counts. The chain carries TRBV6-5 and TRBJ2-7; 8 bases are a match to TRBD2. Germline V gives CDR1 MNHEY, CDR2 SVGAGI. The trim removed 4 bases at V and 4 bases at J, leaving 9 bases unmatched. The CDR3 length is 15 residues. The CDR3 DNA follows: TGTGCCAGCAGTTCCCAAGCCGGGGGGGTTTACGAGCAGTACTTC. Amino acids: CASSSQAGGVYEQYF.

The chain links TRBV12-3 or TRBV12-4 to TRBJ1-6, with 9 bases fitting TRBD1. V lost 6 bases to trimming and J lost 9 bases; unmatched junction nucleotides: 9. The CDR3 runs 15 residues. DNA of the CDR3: TGTGCCAGCAGCCGTGGACAGGGGTTGGTTTCACCCCTCCACTTT. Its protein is CASSRGQGLVSPLHF.

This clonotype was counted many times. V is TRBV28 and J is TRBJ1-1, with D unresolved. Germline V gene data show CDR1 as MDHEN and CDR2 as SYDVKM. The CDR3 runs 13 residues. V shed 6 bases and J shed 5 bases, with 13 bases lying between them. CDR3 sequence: CASRLDGVTEAFF. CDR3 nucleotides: TGTGCCAGCAGATTGGACGGGGTTACTGAAGCTTTCTTT.

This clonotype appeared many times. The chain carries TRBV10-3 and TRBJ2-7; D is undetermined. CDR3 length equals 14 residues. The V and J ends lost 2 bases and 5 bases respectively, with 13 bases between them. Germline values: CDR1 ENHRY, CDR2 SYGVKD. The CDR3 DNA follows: TGTGCCATCAGTGAGGGCGGAGAGGATGACGAGCAGTACTTC. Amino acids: CAISEGGEDDEQYF.

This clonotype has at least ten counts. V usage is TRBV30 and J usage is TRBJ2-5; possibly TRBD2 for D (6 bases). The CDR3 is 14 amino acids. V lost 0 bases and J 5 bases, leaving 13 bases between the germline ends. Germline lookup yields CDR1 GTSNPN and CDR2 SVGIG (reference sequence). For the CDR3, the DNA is TGTGCCTGGAGTGTCGGGCGCGGGGCCGAGACCCAGTACTTC. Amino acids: CAWSVGRGAETQYF.

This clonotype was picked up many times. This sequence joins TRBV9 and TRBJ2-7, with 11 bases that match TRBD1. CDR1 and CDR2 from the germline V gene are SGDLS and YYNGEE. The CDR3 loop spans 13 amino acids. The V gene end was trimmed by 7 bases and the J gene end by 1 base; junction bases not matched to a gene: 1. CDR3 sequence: CASGTGGSYEQYF. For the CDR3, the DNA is TGTGCCAGCGGGACAGGGGGTTCCTACGAGCAGTACTTC.

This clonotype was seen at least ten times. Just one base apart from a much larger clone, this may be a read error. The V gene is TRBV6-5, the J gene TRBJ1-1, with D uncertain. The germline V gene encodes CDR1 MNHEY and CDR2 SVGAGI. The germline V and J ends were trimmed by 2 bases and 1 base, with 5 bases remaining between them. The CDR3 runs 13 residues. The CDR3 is CASSYVSNTEAFF. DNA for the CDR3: TGTGCCAGCAGTTACGTGTCGAACACTGAAGCTTTCTTT.

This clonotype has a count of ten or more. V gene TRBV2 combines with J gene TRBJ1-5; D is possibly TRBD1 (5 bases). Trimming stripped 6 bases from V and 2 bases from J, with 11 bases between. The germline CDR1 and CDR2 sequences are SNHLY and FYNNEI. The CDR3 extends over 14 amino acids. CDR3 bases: TGTGCCAGCAGACCCAGGGCTGGCAATCAGCCCCAGCATTTT. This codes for CASRPRAGNQPQHF.

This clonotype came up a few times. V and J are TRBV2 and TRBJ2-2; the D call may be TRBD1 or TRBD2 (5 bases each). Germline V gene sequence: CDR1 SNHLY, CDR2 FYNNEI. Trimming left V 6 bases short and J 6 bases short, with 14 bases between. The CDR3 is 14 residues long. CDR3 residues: CASREGYTAGELFF. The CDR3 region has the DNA TGTGCCAGCAGAGAGGGGTATACGGCCGGGGAGCTGTTTTTT.

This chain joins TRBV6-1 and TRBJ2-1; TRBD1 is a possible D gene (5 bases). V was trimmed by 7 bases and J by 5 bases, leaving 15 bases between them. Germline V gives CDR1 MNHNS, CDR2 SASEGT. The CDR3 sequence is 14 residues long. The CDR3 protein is CASNHPTRDNEQFF. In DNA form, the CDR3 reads TGTGCCAGCAACCACCCGACCAGGGACAATGAGCAGTTCTTC.

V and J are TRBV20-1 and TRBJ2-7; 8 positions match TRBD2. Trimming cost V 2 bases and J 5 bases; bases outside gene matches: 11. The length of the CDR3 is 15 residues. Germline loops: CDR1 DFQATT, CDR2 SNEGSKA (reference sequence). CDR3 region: CSARPARGGHHEQYF. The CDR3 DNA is TGCAGTGCTAGACCCGCACGGGGGGGGCACCACGAGCAGTACTTC.

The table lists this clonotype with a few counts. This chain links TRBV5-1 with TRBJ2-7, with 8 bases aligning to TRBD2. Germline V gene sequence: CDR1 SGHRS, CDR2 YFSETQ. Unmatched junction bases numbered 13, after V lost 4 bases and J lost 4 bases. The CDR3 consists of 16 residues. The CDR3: CASSPRGAGASYEQYF. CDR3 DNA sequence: TGCGCCAGCAGCCCCCGAGGAGCGGGGGCCTCTTACGAGCAGTACTTC. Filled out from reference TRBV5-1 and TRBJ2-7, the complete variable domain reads KAGVTQTPRYLIKTRGQQVTLSCSPISGHRSVSWYQQTPGQGLQFLFEYFSETQRNKGNFPGRFSGRQFSNSRSEMNVSTLELGDSALYLCASSPRGAGASYEQYFGPGTRLTVT.

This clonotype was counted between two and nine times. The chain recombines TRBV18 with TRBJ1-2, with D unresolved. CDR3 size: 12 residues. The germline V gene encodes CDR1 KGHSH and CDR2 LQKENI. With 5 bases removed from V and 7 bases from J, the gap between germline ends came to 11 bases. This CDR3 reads CASSSRPCGYTF. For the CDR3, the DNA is TGTGCCAGCTCATCCCGGCCCTGTGGCTACACCTTC.

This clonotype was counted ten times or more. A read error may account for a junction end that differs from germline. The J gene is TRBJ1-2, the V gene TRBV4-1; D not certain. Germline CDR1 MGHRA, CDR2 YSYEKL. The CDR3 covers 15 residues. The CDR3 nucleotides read TGCGCCGGCAGCCAAGATTTGGACGAGGGATATGGCTACACCTTC. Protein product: CAGSQDLDEGYGYTF.